This entry describes one T cell receptor (beta chain). The antigen is not known. This entry belongs to a study of T cell responses to AZD1222 COVID-19 vaccine. Study-wide results and caveats: It was only after the peak T cell response that any repertoires were sampled.

Repertoires were generated with immunoSEQ multiplex PCR, while TCRdb's copy carries only in-frame clones and drops some. The data hold 120,000 or so clones, with around nine tenths observed a single time. The clonotype comes from an adult in good health. This specimen consisted of peripheral blood, obtained on day 0 of AZD1222 vaccination.

CDR3 sequence (DNA): TGTGCCAGTAGTATAGATGAAAACAATGAGCAGTTCTTC. It specifies CASSIDENNEQFF. The rearrangement joins TRBV19 to TRBJ2-1; D ambiguous. V was pared by 0 bases and J by 5 bases, with 5 bases between. The CDR3 totals 13 residues. Germline loops: CDR1 LNHDA, CDR2 SQIVND (reference sequence).